The subject of this entry is one T cell receptor beta chain. The record originates from a study of beta chain features in type 1 diabetes. Reverse transcribing all isolated RNA meant expressed TCRB transcripts were sequenced. Generated by immunoSEQ multiplex PCR, the TCRdb table keeps only in-frame clones and is missing some. The repertoire consists of hundreds of thousands of clones, with roughly a sixth occurring once and the leading ten covering about 0.097%. CDR3 length equals 14 residues. With V trimmed by 7 bases and J by 0 bases, 4 bases remained unmatched. Germline V gives CDR1 LNHDA, CDR2 SQIVND (reference sequence).

The genes are TRBV19 and TRBJ2-3; TRBD1 agrees at 7 bases. This receptor was taken from a man aged 18 to 30 in good health. Specimen: naive CD4+ T cells from blood. The CDR3 DNA reads as TGTGCCAGTACCTTGGACAGGAGCACAGATACGCAGTATTTT. The encoded protein is CASTLDRSTDTQYF.